Sequencing of this T cell receptor (beta chain) was carried out in a study of CD8 T cells in Susac syndrome. Whole-study findings and limits: Individuals included in the TCR sequencing and HLA analysis were acknowledged by the study to be relatively few in number.

Random hexamers were used to reverse transcribe an amount of about 0.5 to 1 ug RNA. Each CDR3 protein gets one entry after TCRdb re-called the immunoSEQ multiplex PCR reads with MiXCR. This sample yields about 190,000 distinct CDR3 sequences, of which 85% to 95% are seen a single time; around 0.16% belongs to the top ten. A word on this clonotype: No antigen is known for it.

Germline V gene data show CDR1 as LGHNT and CDR2 as FRNRAP. V was shortened by 2 bases and J by 0 bases, with 4 bases between the two germline ends. The CDR3 has 13 amino acids. Through negative isolation, CD4+ and CD8+ T cells were obtained, while TEMRA cells were enriched using FACS. The material sequenced was CD8+ T cells from PBMCs. The chain joins TRBV12-5 to TRBJ1-2; no clear D. The receptor comes from a human donor with Susac syndrome. CDR3 in DNA: TGTGCTAGTGGTTTGACGGCTAACTATGGCTACACCTTC. Translation gives CASGLTANYGYTF.